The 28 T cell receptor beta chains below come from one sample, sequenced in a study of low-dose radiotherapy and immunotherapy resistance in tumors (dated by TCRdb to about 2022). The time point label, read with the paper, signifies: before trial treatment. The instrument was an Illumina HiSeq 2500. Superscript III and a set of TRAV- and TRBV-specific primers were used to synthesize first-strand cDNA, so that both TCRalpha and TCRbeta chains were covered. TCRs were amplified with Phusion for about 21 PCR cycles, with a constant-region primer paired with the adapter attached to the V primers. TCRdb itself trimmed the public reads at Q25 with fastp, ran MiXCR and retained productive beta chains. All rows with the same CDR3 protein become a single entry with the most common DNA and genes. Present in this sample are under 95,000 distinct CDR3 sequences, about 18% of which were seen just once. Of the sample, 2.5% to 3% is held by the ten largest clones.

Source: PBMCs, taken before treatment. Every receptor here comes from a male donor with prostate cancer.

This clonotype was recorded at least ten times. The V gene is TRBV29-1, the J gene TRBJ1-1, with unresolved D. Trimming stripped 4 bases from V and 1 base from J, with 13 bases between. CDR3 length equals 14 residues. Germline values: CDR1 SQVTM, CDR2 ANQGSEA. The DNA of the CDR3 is TGCAGCGTTGTTGAAACCACAAAGAACACTGAAGCTTTCTTT. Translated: CSVVETTKNTEAFF.

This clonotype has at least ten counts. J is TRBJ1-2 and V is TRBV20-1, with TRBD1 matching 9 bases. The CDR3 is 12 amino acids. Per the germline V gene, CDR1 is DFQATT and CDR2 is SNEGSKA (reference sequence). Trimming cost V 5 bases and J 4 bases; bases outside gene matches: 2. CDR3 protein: CSARDRVYGYTF. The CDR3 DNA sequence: TGCAGTGCTCGGGACAGGGTCTATGGCTACACCTTC.

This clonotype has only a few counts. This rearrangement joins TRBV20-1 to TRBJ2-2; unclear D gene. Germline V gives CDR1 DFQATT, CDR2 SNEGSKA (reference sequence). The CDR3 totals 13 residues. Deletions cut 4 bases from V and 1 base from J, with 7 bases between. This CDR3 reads CSATPGNTGELFF. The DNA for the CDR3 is TGCAGTGCTACCCCAGGGAACACCGGGGAGCTGTTTTTT.

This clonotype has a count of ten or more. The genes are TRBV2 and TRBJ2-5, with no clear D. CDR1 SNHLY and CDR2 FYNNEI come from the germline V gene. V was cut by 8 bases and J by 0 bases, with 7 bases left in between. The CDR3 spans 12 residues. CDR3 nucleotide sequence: TGTGCCAGCGAGTTCTACCAAGAGACCCAGTACTTC. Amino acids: CASEFYQETQYF. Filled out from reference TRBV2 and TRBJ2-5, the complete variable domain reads EPEVTQTPSHQVTQMGQEVILRCVPISNHLYFYWYRQILGQKVEFLVSFYNNEISEKSEIFDDQFSVERPDGSNFTLKIRSTKLEDSAMYFCASEFYQETQYFGPGTRLLVL.

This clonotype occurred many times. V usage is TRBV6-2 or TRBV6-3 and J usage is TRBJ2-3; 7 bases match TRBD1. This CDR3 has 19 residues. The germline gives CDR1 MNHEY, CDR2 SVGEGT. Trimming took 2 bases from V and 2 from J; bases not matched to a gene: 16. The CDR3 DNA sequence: TGTGCCAGCAGTTACCGAACCTACAGGGGACCCGGGGCCACAGATACGCAGTATTTT. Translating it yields CASSYRTYRGPGATDTQYF.

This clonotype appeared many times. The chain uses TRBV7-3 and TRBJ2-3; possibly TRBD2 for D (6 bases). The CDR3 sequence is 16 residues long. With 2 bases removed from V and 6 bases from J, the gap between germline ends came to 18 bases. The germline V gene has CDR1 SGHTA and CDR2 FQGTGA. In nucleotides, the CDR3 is TGTGCCAGCAGCTTAGGAGGGAGGTCTAGTGTCGATACGCAGTATTTT. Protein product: CASSLGGRSSVDTQYF.

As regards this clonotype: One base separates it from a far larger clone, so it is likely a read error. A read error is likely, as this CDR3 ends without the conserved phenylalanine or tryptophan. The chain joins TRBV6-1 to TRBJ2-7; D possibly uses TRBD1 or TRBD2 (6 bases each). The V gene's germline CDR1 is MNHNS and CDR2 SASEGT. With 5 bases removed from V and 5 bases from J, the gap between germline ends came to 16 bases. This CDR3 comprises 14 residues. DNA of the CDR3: TGTGCCAGCAGTTACTCGGGGGCTCAGCACGAGCAGTACTCC. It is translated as CASSYSGAQHEQYS.

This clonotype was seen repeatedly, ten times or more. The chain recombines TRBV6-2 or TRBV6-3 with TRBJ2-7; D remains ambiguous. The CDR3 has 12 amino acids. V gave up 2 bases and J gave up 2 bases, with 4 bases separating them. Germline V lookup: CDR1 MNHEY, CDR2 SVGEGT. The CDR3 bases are TGTGCCAGCAGTTACGGCACCTACGAGCAGTACTTC. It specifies CASSYGTYEQYF.

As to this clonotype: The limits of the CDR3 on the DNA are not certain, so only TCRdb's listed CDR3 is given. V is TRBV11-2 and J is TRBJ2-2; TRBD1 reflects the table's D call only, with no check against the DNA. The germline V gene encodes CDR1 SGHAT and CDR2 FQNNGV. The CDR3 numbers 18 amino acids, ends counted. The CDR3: CASSSGRGERYTGELFFF.

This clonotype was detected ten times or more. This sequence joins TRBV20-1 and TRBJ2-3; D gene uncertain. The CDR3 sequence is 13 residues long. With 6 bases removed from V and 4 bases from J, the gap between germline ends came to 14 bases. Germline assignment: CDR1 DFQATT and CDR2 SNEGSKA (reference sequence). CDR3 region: CSAPPEGPDTQYF. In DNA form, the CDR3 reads TGCAGTGCCCCCCCCGAAGGACCAGATACGCAGTATTTT.

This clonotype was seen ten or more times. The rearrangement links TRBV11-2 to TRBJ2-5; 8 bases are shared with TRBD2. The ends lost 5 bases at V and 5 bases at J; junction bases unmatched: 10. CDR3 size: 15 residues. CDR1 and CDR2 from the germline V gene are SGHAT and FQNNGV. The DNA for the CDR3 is TGTGCCAGCAGCCTAGCCGGGACTAGGGGGGAGACCCAGTACTTC. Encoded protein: CASSLAGTRGETQYF.

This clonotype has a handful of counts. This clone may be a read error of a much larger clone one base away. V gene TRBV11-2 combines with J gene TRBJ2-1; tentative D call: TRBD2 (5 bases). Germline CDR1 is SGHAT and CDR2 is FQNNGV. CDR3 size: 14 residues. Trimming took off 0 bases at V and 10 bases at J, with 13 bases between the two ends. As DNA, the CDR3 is TGTGCCAGCAGCTTAGAACGGGGAACCTACGAGCAGTTCTTC. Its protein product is CASSLERGTYEQFF.

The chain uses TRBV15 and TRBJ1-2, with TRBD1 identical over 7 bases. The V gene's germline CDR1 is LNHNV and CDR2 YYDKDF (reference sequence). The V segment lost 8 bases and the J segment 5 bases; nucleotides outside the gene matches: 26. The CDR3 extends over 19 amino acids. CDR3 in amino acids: CATSRLRTGQAAKDYGYTF. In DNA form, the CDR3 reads TGTGCCACCTCCCGTCTGCGGACAGGACAGGCCGCAAAAGATTATGGCTACACCTTC.

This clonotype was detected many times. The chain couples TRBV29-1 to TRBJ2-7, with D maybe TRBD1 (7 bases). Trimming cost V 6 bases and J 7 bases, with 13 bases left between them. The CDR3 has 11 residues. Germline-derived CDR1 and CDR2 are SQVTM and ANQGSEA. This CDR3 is CSVSQGGEQYF. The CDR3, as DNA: TGCAGCGTCTCTCAGGGGGGTGAGCAGTACTTC.

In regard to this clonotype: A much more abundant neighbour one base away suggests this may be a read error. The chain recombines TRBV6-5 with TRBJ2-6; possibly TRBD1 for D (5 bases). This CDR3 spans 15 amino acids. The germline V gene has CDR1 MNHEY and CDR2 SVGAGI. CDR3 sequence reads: CASSYLWSGANVPTF. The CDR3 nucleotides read TGTGCCAGCAGTTACTTGTGGTCTGGGGCCAACGTCCCGACTTTC.

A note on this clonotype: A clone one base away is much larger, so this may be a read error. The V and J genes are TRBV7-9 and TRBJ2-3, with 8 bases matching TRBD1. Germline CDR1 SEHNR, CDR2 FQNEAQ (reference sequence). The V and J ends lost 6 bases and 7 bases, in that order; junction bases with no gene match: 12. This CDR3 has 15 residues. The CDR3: CASSRGQGGANTQYF. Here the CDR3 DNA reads TGTGCCAGCAGTCGCGGACAGGGAGGAGCAAATACGCAGTATTTT. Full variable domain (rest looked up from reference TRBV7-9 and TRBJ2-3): DTGVSQNPRHKITKRGQNVTFRCDPISEHNRLYWYRQTLGQGPEFLTYFQNEAQLEKSRLLSDRFSAERPKGSFSTLEIQRTEQGDSAMYLCASSRGQGGANTQYFGPGTRLTVL.

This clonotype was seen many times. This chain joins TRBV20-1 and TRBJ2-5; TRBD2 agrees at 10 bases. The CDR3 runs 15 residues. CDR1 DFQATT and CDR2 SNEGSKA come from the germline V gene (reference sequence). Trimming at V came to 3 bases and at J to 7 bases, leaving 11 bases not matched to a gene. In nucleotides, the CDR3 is TGCAGTGCTAGCCCTAGCGGGGGCGAGTGGGGGACCCAGTACTTC. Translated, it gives CSASPSGGEWGTQYF.

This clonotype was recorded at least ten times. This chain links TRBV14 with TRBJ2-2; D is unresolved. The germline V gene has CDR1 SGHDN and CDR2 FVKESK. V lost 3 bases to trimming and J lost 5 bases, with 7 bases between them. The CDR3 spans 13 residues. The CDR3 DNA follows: TGTGCCAGCAGCCACACACGAACCGGGGAGCTGTTTTTT. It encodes CASSHTRTGELFF.

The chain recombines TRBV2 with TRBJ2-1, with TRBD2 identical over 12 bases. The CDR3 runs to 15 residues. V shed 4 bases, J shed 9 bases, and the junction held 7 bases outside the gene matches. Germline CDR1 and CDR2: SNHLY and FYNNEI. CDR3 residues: CASSVLAGGTGEQFF. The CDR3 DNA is TGTGCCAGCAGTGTGCTAGCGGGGGGGACTGGTGAGCAGTTCTTC. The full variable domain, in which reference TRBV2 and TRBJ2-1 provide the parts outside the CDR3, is EPEVTQTPSHQVTQMGQEVILRCVPISNHLYFYWYRQILGQKVEFLVSFYNNEISEKSEIFDDQFSVERPDGSNFTLKIRSTKLEDSAMYFCASSVLAGGTGEQFFGPGTRLTVL.

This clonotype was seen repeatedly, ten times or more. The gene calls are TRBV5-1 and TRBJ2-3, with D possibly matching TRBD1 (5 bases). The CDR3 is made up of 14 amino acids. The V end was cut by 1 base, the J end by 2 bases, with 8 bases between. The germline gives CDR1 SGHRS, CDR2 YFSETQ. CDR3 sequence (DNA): TGCGCCAGCAGCTTGTCGGACAACACAGATACGCAGTATTTT. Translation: CASSLSDNTDTQYF.

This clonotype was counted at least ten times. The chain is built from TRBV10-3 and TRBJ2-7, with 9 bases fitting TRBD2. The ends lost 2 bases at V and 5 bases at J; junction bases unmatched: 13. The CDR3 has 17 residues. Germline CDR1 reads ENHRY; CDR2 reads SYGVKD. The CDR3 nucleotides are TGTGCCATCAGTGAGGTCGCGGCTAGCGGGGTGCTAAACGAGCAGTACTTC. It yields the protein CAISEVAASGVLNEQYF.

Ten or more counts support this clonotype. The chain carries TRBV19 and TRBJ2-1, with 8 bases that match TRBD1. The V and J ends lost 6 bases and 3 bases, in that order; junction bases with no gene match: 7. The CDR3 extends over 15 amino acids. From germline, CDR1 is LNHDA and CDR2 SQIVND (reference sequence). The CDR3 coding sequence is TGTGCCAGTAGAAGGAGAACAGGGGGCTACAATGAGCAGTTCTTC. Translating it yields CASRRRTGGYNEQFF.

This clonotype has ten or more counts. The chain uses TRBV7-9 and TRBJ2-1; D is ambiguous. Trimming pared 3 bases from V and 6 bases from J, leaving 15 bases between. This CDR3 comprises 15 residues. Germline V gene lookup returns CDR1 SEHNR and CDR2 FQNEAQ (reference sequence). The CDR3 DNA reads TGTGCCAGCAGCTTCGGCGGACGGGCATCCAATGAGCAGTTCTTC. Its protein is CASSFGGRASNEQFF.

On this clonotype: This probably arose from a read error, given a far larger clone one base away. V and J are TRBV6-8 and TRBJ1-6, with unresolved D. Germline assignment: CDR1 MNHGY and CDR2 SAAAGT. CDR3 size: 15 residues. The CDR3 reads CTSSYSLFGNSPLHF. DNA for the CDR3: TGTACCAGCAGTTACTCGCTTTTTGGGAATTCACCCCTCCACTTT.

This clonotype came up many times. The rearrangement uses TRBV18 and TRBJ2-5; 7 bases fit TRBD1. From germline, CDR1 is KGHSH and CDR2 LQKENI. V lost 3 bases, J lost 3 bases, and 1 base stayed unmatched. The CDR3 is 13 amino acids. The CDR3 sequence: CASSPGTEETQYF. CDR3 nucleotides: TGTGCCAGCTCACCCGGGACAGAAGAGACCCAGTACTTC. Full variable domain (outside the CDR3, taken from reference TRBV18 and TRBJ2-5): NAGVMQNPRHLVRRRGQEARLRCSPMKGHSHVYWYRQLPEEGLKFMVYLQKENIIDESGMPKERFSAEFPKEGPSILRIQQVVRGDSAAYFCASSPGTEETQYFGPGTRLLVL.

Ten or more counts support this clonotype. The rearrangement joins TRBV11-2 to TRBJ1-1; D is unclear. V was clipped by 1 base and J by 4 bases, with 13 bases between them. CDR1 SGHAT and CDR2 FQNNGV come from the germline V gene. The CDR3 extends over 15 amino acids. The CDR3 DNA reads TGTGCCAGCAGCTTAGGTTCGCTACGGTTCACTGAAGCTTTCTTT. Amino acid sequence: CASSLGSLRFTEAFF.

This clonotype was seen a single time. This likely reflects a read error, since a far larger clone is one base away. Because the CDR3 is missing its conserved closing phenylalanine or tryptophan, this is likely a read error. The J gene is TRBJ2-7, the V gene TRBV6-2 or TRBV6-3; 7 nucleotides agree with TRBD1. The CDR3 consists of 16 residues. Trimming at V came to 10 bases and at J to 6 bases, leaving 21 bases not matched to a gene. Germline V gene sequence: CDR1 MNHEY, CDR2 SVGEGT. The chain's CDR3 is CANPSNRGTITVEQYS. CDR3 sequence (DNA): TGTGCCAACCCGTCAAACAGGGGTACTATCACCGTCGAGCAGTACTCC.

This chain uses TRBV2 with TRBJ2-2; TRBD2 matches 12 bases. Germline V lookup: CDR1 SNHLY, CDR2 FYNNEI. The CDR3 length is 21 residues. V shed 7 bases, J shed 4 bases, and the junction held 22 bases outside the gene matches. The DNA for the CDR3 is TGTGCCAGCATCCAAGAGGGTAGGACTAGCGGGATGGGCCGTGGCACCGGGGAGCTGTTTTTT. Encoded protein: CASIQEGRTSGMGRGTGELFF.